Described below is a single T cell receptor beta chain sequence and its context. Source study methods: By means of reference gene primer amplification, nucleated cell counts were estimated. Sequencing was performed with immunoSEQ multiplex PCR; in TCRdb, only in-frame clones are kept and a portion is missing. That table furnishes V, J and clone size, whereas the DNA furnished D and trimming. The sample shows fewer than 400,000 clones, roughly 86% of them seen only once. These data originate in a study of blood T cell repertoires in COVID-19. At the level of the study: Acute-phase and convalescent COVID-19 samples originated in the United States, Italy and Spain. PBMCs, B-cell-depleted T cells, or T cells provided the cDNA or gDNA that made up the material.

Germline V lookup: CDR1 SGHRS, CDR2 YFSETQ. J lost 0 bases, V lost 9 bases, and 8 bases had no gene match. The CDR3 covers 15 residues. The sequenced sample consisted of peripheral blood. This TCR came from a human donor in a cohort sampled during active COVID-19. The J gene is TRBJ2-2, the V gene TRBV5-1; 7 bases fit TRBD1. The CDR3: CATSVGQSNTGELFF. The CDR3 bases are TGCGCCACCTCAGTGGGACAGTCGAACACCGGGGAGCTGTTTTTT.